This is a list of T cell receptor beta chains from one sample in a study of chemoradiotherapy in HPV16-positive cancers. The table came from immunoSEQ multiplex PCR; TCRdb's copy has only in-frame clones and leaves some out. Of 9,500 to 15,000 clones in the sample, roughly 90% were seen once. The sample was blood, taken from a patient who underwent chemoradiotherapy. These TCRs come from a human donor with HPV-associated anogenital cancer. Both conserved end residues are part of each CDR3. The D gene is left open where the match is weak. Part of the rows lack a size; the others show once, few, many or a class for expanded clones.

d_call,v_call,clone_size,j_call,cdr3_nt,cdr3_aa
.,TRBV9,.,TRBJ1-2,TGTGCCAGCAGCGTAGGGGGGGCGAACTATGGCTACACCTTC,CASSVGGANYGYTF
.,TRBV4-1,.,TRBJ1-1,TGCGCCAGCAGCCCCCGACAGGAGGCCACTGAAGCTTTCTTT,CASSPRQEATEAFF
.,TRBV6-1,few,TRBJ2-7,TGTGCCAGCAGTGAAGAGGAGGGACCCTACGAGCAGTACTTC,CASSEEEGPYEQYF
.,TRBV23-1,.,TRBJ2-7,TGCGCCAGCAGTCAGGGGTCGGAAATCCTAATGGAGCAGTACTTC,CASSQGSEILMEQYF
.,TRBV19,.,TRBJ2-7,TGTGCCAGTAAGGGGAGGAGCTCCTACGAGCAGTACTTC,CASKGRSSYEQYF
TRBD2,TRBV6-1,.,TRBJ2-1,TGTGCCAGCAGTGAATGGACTAGCGGGGGAGGAATTGAGCAGTTCTTC,CASSEWTSGGGIEQFF
.,TRBV6-5,.,TRBJ2-2,TGTGCCAGCAGTCCCGGGGGCGAGAACACCGGGGAGCTGTTTTTT,CASSPGGENTGELFF
TRBD2,TRBV6-1,.,TRBJ2-1,TGTGCCAGCAGTGAATGGACTAGCGGGGGGGGTGAGCAGTTCTTC,CASSEWTSGGGEQFF
.,TRBV6-1,.,TRBJ1-1,TGTGCCAGCTCCGCGGACGTAATGAACACTGAAGCTTTCTTT,CASSADVMNTEAFF
.,TRBV27,.,TRBJ2-1,TGTGCCAGCCGACCCCTGCGCGGGCTGGCGAATGAGCAGTTCTTC,CASRPLRGLANEQFF
.,TRBV7-2,.,TRBJ2-1,TGTGCCAGCAGCAACCGGGGTGGCGGAGAGCAGTTCTTC,CASSNRGGGEQFF
.,TRBV5-4,.,TRBJ2-3,TGTGCCAGCAGCTTCGGCGATAGAACAGATACGCAGTATTTT,CASSFGDRTDTQYF
TRBD1,TRBV4-1,.,TRBJ2-7,TGCGCCAGCAGCCATCTCGGCCGGGACAGAACCTACGAGCAGTACTTC,CASSHLGRDRTYEQYF
.,TRBV11-1,.,TRBJ2-7,TGTGCCAGCAGCTTAGCCGCCGGCGAGCAGTACTTC,CASSLAAGEQYF